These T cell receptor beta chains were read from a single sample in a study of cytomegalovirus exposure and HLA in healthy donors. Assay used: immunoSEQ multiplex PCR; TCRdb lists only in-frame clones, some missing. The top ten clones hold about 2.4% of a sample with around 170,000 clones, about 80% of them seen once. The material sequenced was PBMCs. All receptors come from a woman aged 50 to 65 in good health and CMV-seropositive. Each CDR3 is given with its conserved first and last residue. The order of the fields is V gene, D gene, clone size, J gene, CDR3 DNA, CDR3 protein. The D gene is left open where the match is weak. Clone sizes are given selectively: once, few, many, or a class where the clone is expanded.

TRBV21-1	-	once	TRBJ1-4	TGTGCCAGCAGCAAACCAGGGGAGGGCGGTGAAAAACTGTTTTTT	CASSKPGEGGEKLFF
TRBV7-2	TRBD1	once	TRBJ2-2	TGTGCCAGCAGCTCCCCGACAGGGCTGAGGGAGCTGTTTTTT	CASSSPTGLRELFF
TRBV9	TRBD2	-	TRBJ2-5	TGTGCCAGCAGCCCCCCAGGTGGGGACTATAACCAAGAGACCCAGTACTTC	CASSPPGGDYNQETQYF
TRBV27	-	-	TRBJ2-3	TGTGCCAGCAGTTTGAGGACAGCTAGAACAGATACGCAGTATTTT	CASSLRTARTDTQYF
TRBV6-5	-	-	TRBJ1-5	TGTGCCAGCAGCTCGCCAGGGTTCAATCAGCCCCAGCATTTT	CASSSPGFNQPQHF
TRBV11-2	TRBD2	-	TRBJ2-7	TGTGCCAGCAGCTTTCCTCGGACTAGCGGGGGTTACGAGCAGTACTTC	CASSFPRTSGGYEQYF
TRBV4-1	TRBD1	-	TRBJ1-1	TGCGCCAGCAGCCCGGGACAGGGGGCGACTGAAGCTTTCTTT	CASSPGQGATEAFF
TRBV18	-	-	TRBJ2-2	TGTGCCAGCTCACCGGAAAGGGGCACCGGGGAGCTGTTTTTT	CASSPERGTGELFF
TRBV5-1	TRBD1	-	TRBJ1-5	TGCGCCAGCAGCCCCGGGACAGGGGTCAATCAGCCCCAGCATTTT	CASSPGTGVNQPQHF
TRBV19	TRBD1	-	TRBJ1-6	TGTGCCAGTAGTATAGGACAGGGCCGAACGCCCCTCCACTTT	CASSIGQGRTPLHF
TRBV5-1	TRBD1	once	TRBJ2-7	TGCGCCAGCAGCTGGGGACAGTCCTACGAGCAGTACTTC	CASSWGQSYEQYF
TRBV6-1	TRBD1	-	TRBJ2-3	TGTGCCAGCAGTGAAGGGACAGGGGATACGCAGTATTTT	CASSEGTGDTQYF
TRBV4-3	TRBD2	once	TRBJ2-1	TGCGCCAGCAGCCAAGGCGGGGGGCTCACCTACAATGAGCAGTTCTTC	CASSQGGGLTYNEQFF
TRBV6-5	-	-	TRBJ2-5	TGTGCCAGCAGTGGTCTTGGGTTTGACGGCGGGACCCAGTACTTC	CASSGLGFDGGTQYF
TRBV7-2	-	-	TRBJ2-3	TGTGCCAGCAGCTTAGCGGGGGGGCCCACAGATACGCAGTATTTT	CASSLAGGPTDTQYF
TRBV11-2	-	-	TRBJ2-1	TGTGCCAGCAGCCCCGGTCGGTCAGGGATGGATTACAATGAGCAGTTCTTC	CASSPGRSGMDYNEQFF
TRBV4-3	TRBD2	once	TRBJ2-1	TGCGCCAGCAGCCACCAAACTAGCGGGGGGGTCAATGAGCAGTTCTTC	CASSHQTSGGVNEQFF
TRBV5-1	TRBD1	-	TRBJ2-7	TGCGCCAGCAGCACGAAACAGGGGGCGTTTTTAAGCTCCTACGAGCAGTACTTC	CASSTKQGAFLSSYEQYF
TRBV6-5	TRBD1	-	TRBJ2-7	TGTGCCAGCAGTTACAAGGGGGCAAAGGACGAGCAGTACTTC	CASSYKGAKDEQYF
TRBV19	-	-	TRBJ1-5	TGTGCCAGTAGTGGGAGAGGAAATCAGCCCCAGCATTTT	CASSGRGNQPQHF
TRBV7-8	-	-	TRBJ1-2	TGTGCCAGCAGCTTCGGTACTGATGGCTACACCTTC	CASSFGTDGYTF
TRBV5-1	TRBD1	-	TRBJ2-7	TGCGCCAGCAGCTTGGGAGGGACAGGTGAGGCCGAGCAGTACTTC	CASSLGGTGEAEQYF
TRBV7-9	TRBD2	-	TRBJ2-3	TGTGCCAGCAGCTTAGAAGCCTTTTTGGCTAGCGGGAGCACAGATACGCAGTATTTT	CASSLEAFLASGSTDTQYF